The sequence of this TCR beta chain was determined in a study of OX40 agonist ivuxolimab in advanced cancers. Overall study context: Patients' therapy was ivuxolimab, an antibody that acts as an agonist of OX40 (CD134).

Generated by immunoSEQ multiplex PCR, the TCRdb table keeps only in-frame clones and is missing some. The data contain fewer than 85,000 clones, over 75% of them seen just once; the ten biggest clones take up under 0.9%. In the case of this clone: What it binds is not known.

Study-wide points: The study did not work out the antigen specificity of the expanded peripheral T cells. CD4+ and CD8+ T cells in blood underwent clonal expansion by week 6 at 0.1 to 3.0 mg/kg.

Germline V CDR1 and CDR2: MNHEY, SMNVEV (reference sequence). Trimming pared 2 bases from V and 0 bases from J, leaving 10 bases between. The CDR3 covers 16 residues. The specimen comprised CD4+ or CD8+ T cells sorted from blood, sampled in a trial of the OX40 agonist ivuxolimab. The chain links TRBV27 to TRBJ2-2, with a tentative D call TRBD2 (6 bases). The receptor was derived from an adult with an advanced solid tumor such as melanoma, head and neck, liver or kidney cancer. The CDR3 region has the DNA TGTGCCAGCAGTTTAAGGGCGGGACCGAACACCGGGGAGCTGTTTTTT. This translates into CASSLRAGPNTGELFF.